The sequence of this T cell receptor (beta chain) was determined in a study of blood T cell repertoires in COVID-19. The CDR3 contains 14 residues. Trimming took off 2 bases at V and 4 bases at J, with 11 bases between the two ends. The germline gives CDR1 MDHEN, CDR2 SYDVKM. Clones were sequenced by immunoSEQ multiplex PCR, and TCRdb holds only the in-frame ones, with some missing. This sample has 220,000 or so clones, with 86% found just once. The clonotype originates from a woman aged 45-65 years who had recovered from COVID-19. V is TRBV28 and J is TRBJ2-5; a weak D match, TRBD2 (5 bases). The specimen sequenced was PBMCs or T cells enriched from blood (not recorded which). CDR3 region: CASSLEVEGETQYF. The CDR3 nucleotides are TGTGCCAGCAGTTTAGAGGTTGAGGGAGAGACCCAGTACTTC.